This T cell receptor beta chain came from a study of cytomegalovirus exposure and HLA in healthy donors. The donors were in the approximately 120-subject validation cohort, distinct from the roughly 600-subject first cohort. A note on this clone: Its antigen is unknown.

Notes on the study in general: Some TCR beta chains (over 150 of them) were listed as cytomegalovirus-associated.

TCRdb's table, derived via immunoSEQ multiplex PCR, lists solely in-frame clones and lacks some. The sample consists of around 160,000 clones, roughly 83% of them appearing once. The sequence was obtained from a man aged 25-40 years in good health and CMV-seropositive. Source material: PBMCs.

The DNA of the CDR3 is TGTGCCAGCAGCGTAGATGCAGGAACGCAGTATTTT. Amino acids: CASSVDAGTQYF. The genes are TRBV9 and TRBJ2-3; D not certain. V shed 0 bases and J shed 9 bases, with 8 bases lying between them. The CDR3 consists of 12 residues. In germline, CDR1 is SGDLS, CDR2 YYNGEE.